This T cell receptor beta chain was retrieved from a study of T cells of healthy individuals. This clonotype was recorded at least ten times. The CDR3 is 15 residues long. V trimming: 3 bases; J trimming: 6 bases; junction bases outside the gene matches: 6. TCRdb re-called the 5' RACE reads with MiXCR, one entry per CDR3 protein. The data hold tens of thousands of distinct CDR3 sequences, with about 16% observed a single time. The receptor comes from a human donor in good health. The chain has TRBV12-3 or TRBV12-4 and TRBJ2-4, with TRBD2 matching 9 bases. CDR3: CASSFSGGRVNIQYF. The CDR3 nucleotides read TGTGCCAGCAGTTTTTCGGGCGGGAGGGTAAACATTCAGTACTTC.